Following are 18 T cell receptor beta chains from one sample sequenced in a study of blood T cell repertoires in COVID-19. TCRdb's table, derived via immunoSEQ multiplex PCR, lists solely in-frame clones and lacks some. The table includes 250,000 to 400,000 clones, 88% detected once. Sequencing was performed on peripheral blood. The receptors stem from a woman in her 30s with COVID-19, enrolled during active disease.

This clone was observed once. The gene calls are TRBV19 and TRBJ2-2; D is perhaps TRBD1 (5 bases). The V gene lost 9 bases and the J gene lost 2 bases, with 7 bases spanning the gap. CDR3 length: 12 amino acids. The germline CDR1 and CDR2 sequences are LNHDA and SQIVND (reference sequence). For the CDR3, the DNA is TGTGCCAGCCAGGGTAACACCGGGGAGCTGTTTTTT. This codes for CASQGNTGELFF.

This rearrangement joins TRBV2 to TRBJ2-3; 12 positions agree with TRBD2. The junction had 6 bases not matched to a gene; V was cut back by 7 bases and J by 4 bases. The CDR3 is 15 amino acids. Germline V gene data show CDR1 as SNHLY and CDR2 as FYNNEI. This CDR3 is CASTSSGGASDTQYF. As DNA, the CDR3 is TGTGCCAGCACCTCTAGCGGGGGGGCCTCAGATACGCAGTATTTT.

The chain recombines TRBV29-1 with TRBJ1-6, with 9 bases identical to TRBD1. V lost 3 bases to trimming and J lost 8 bases; unmatched junction nucleotides: 11. This CDR3 comprises 16 residues. Germline V gene lookup returns CDR1 SQVTM and CDR2 ANQGSEA. CDR3 DNA sequence: TGCAGCGTTGATTTACGGGCCTGGACAGGGGATTCACCCCTCCACTTT. The encoded protein is CSVDLRAWTGDSPLHF.

The chain carries TRBV11-1 and TRBJ2-5; 7 nucleotides match TRBD2. V gave up 5 bases and J gave up 5 bases; unmatched junction bases: 5. Germline V gene sequence: CDR1 SGHAT, CDR2 FQDESV (reference sequence). This CDR3 has 13 residues. The CDR3 is CASSTGLGETQYF. In DNA form, the CDR3 reads TGTGCCAGCAGCACCGGACTAGGGGAGACCCAGTACTTC.

The rearrangement joins TRBV28 to TRBJ1-2; TRBD1 agrees at 7 bases. Trimming removed 3 bases from V and 8 bases from J; junction bases left unmatched: 12. CDR1 is MDHEN and CDR2 is SYDVKM in the germline V gene. The CDR3 has 15 residues. As DNA, the CDR3 is TGTGCCAGCAGTTTTTATAACAGGGGTCACCGCGGCTACACCTTC. It is translated as CASSFYNRGHRGYTF.

CDR3 loop: CASSSRGDQPQHF. The CDR3 DNA is TGTGCCAGCAGCTCCAGGGGGGATCAGCCCCAGCATTTT. J is TRBJ1-5 and V is TRBV7-2; 7 nucleotides align to TRBD1. Germline-derived CDR1 and CDR2 are SGHTA and FQGNSA. V shed 4 bases and J 5 bases; nucleotides not matched to a gene: 2. The CDR3 loop spans 13 amino acids.

This CDR3 is CASGSGVNTDTQYF. The CDR3 coding sequence is TGTGCTAGTGGTAGCGGGGTAAACACAGATACGCAGTATTTT. The rearrangement links TRBV12-5 to TRBJ2-3, with 7 bases aligning to TRBD2. The V gene's germline CDR1 is LGHNT and CDR2 FRNRAP. The junction had 4 bases not matched to a gene; V was cut back by 5 bases and J by 2 bases. This CDR3 is built from 14 residues.

In this sample, this clone turned up a few times. The rearrangement uses TRBV5-6 and TRBJ1-6; D is unclear. Germline V gene data show CDR1 as SGHDT and CDR2 as YYEEEE. Trimming cost V 4 bases and J 7 bases, with 15 bases left between them. The CDR3 has 15 amino acids. The CDR3 bases are TGTGCCAGCAGCGCTGGCCGGCTTAGCAATTCACCCCTCCACTTT. Its translation: CASSAGRLSNSPLHF.

The chain is built from TRBV5-4 and TRBJ1-1; D not resolved. The CDR3 contains 11 residues. Trimming pared 4 bases from V and 4 bases from J, leaving 5 bases between. Germline values: CDR1 SGHNT, CDR2 YYREEE (reference sequence). CDR3 sequence (DNA): TGTGCCAGCAGCCGAGGCACTGAAGCTTTCTTT. Residues: CASSRGTEAFF. Looking up the rest from reference TRBV5-4 and TRBJ1-1 gives the full variable domain: ETGVTQSPTHLIKTRGQQVTLRCSSQSGHNTVSWYQQALGQGPQFIFQYYREEENGRGNFPPRFSGLQFPNYSSELNVNALELDDSALYLCASSRGTEAFFGQGTRLTVV.

CDR3: CASSYYTGEGTQYF. DNA of the CDR3: TGTGCCAGCAGTTACTATACAGGTGAAGGGACCCAGTACTTC. V usage is TRBV6-5 and J usage is TRBJ2-5; D perhaps matches TRBD1 (5 bases). The V end lost 1 base, the J end lost 7 bases, and 13 bases lay between the germline ends. This CDR3 is 14 amino acids long. The germline V gene encodes CDR1 MNHEY and CDR2 SVGAGI.

The chain links TRBV5-1 to TRBJ1-2, with 8 positions matching TRBD1. V lost 0 bases and J lost 5; bases outside the gene matches: 3. From germline, CDR1 is SGHRS and CDR2 YFSETQ. There are 14 residues in the CDR3. Here the CDR3 reads CASSLAGQEYGYTF. In nucleotides, the CDR3 is TGCGCCAGCAGCTTGGCGGGACAGGAGTATGGCTACACCTTC. The entire variable domain, with the rest obtained from reference TRBV5-1 and TRBJ1-2, is as follows: KAGVTQTPRYLIKTRGQQVTLSCSPISGHRSVSWYQQTPGQGLQFLFEYFSETQRNKGNFPGRFSGRQFSNSRSEMNVSTLELGDSALYLCASSLAGQEYGYTFGSGTRLTVV.

This chain links TRBV7-9 with TRBJ1-2, with 9 bases identical to TRBD1. V lost 5 bases, J lost 8 bases, and 9 bases stayed unmatched. The germline gives CDR1 SEHNR, CDR2 FQNEAQ (reference sequence). The CDR3 totals 14 residues. CDR3: CASSTTGTGTGYTF. The CDR3 DNA is TGTGCCAGCAGCACAACCGGGACAGGGACCGGCTACACCTTC.

Only one count was recorded for this clone. CDR3 nucleotide sequence: TGTGCCAGCAGTGCGACCGGGACAGGGGTTTATAATGAGCAGTTCTTC. Protein sequence: CASSATGTGVYNEQFF. The chain couples TRBV28 to TRBJ2-1; 10 bases fit TRBD1. Germline lookup yields CDR1 MDHEN and CDR2 SYDVKM. The junction had 11 bases not matched to a gene; V was cut back by 5 bases and J by 7 bases. This CDR3 region has 16 residues.

The J gene is TRBJ2-5, the V gene TRBV27; a weak D match, TRBD1 (6 bases). V lost 4 bases, J lost 8 bases, and 17 bases lay in between. In germline, CDR1 is MNHEY, CDR2 SMNVEV (reference sequence). The CDR3 runs to 14 residues. The CDR3 DNA reads TGTGCCAGCAGTTCGGGAATTCGAGGGGGAACCCAGTACTTC. It codes for CASSSGIRGGTQYF.

The chain joins TRBV5-6 to TRBJ2-3; D unresolved. With 1 base removed from V and 5 bases from J, the gap between germline ends came to 11 bases. This CDR3 region has 14 residues. CDR1 is SGHDT, CDR2 YYEEEE, per germline. CDR3 nucleotide sequence: TGTGCCAGCAGCTTGTTAGGCGCGGAAGATACGCAGTATTTT. It codes for CASSLLGAEDTQYF.

The genes are TRBV6-5 and TRBJ1-5; no firm D call. CDR1 and CDR2 from the germline V gene are MNHEY and SVGAGI. With 4 bases removed from V and 5 bases from J, the gap between germline ends came to 9 bases. This CDR3 is built from 13 residues. CDR3 DNA sequence: TGTGCCAGCAGTTTTGGCCCACATCAGCCCCAGCATTTT. Residues: CASSFGPHQPQHF.

The V gene is TRBV30, the J gene TRBJ2-7, with a tentative D call TRBD1 (5 bases). The CDR3 covers 11 residues. V gave up 0 bases and J gave up 6 bases, with 6 bases separating them. Germline CDR1 and CDR2: GTSNPN and SVGIG (reference sequence). The CDR3 DNA follows: TGTGCCTGGAGTGTAGGGGTCGAGCAGTACTTC. Translation gives CAWSVGVEQYF.

The V call is TRBV6-5, the J call TRBJ2-2; 8 bases fit TRBD2. The CDR3 extends over 15 amino acids. V gave up 6 bases and J gave up 8 bases; unmatched junction bases: 11. The germline CDR1 and CDR2 sequences are MNHEY and SVGAGI. CDR3 in DNA: TGTGCCAGCAGCTCCGGGACTAGAGTTTTAGGGGAGCTGTTTTTT. It encodes CASSSGTRVLGELFF.